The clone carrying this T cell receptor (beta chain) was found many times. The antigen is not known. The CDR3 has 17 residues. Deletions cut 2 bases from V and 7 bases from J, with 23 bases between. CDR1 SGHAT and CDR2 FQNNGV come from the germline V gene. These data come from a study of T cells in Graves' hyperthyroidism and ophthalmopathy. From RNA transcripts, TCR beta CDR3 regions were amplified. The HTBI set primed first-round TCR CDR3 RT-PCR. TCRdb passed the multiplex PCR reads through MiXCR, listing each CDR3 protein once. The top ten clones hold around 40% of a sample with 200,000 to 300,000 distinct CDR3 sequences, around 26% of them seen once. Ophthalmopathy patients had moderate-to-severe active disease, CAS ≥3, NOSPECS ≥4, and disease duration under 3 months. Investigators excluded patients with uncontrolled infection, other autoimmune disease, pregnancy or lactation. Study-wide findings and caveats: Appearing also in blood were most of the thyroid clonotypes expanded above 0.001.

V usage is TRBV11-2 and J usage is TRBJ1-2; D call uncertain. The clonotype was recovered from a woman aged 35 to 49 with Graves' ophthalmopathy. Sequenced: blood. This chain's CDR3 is CASSLPQIGRAGGGYTF. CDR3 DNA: TGTGCCAGCAGCTTACCCCAAATCGGACGGGCAGGAGGTGGCTACACCTTC. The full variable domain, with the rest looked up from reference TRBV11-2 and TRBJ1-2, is EAGVAQSPRYKIIEKRQSVAFWCNPISGHATLYWYQQILGQGPKLLIQFQNNGVVDDSQLPKDRFSAERLKGVDSTLKIQPAKLEDSAVYLCASSLPQIGRAGGGYTFGSGTRLTVV.